These 10 T cell receptor beta chains were sequenced from one sample in a study of blood T cell repertoires in COVID-19. Sequencing was performed with immunoSEQ multiplex PCR; in TCRdb, only in-frame clones are kept and a portion is missing. The data contain around 140,000 clones, just over 85% of them singletons. Source material: peripheral blood. The receptors originated from a woman aged 55-69 years with acute or convalescent COVID-19.

V usage is TRBV19 and J usage is TRBJ2-7; no reliable D call. Trimming removed 3 bases at V and 0 bases at J, with 18 bases between. The length of the CDR3 is 17 residues. The germline CDR1 and CDR2 sequences are LNHDA and SQIVND (reference sequence). The CDR3 is CASSIAPARRGSYEQYF. Here the CDR3 DNA reads TGTGCCAGTAGTATCGCCCCTGCGAGACGAGGCTCCTACGAGCAGTACTTC.

This rearrangement joins TRBV28 to TRBJ1-2; D unresolved. CDR1 MDHEN and CDR2 SYDVKM come from the germline V gene. V dropped 0 bases and J dropped 3 bases, with 11 bases sitting between them. This CDR3 region has 15 residues. CDR3 in DNA: TGTGCCAGCAGTTTATGGGAGATTCGGGACTATGGCTACACCTTC. It codes for CASSLWEIRDYGYTF.

J is TRBJ1-1 and V is TRBV10-3; a weak D match, TRBD1 (6 bases). Germline V gene lookup returns CDR1 ENHRY and CDR2 SYGVKD. CDR3 size: 14 residues. V lost 0 bases and J lost 2, with 7 bases in between. The CDR3 is CAISESGQNTEAFF. DNA for the CDR3: TGTGCCATCAGTGAGTCGGGACAAAACACTGAAGCTTTCTTT.

This rearrangement joins TRBV6-2 or TRBV6-3 to TRBJ1-1, with 10 nucleotides matching TRBD1. Germline loops: CDR1 MNHEY, CDR2 SVGEGT. This CDR3 spans 18 amino acids. After removal of 3 bases from V and 6 bases from J, the junction contained 16 bases not matched to a gene. The CDR3 coding sequence is TGTGCCAGCAGTTATCGCCGTGGACAGGGGGGTAATATCGCTGAAGCTTTCTTT. The encoded protein is CASSYRRGQGGNIAEAFF.

CDR3 in amino acids: CATSETGTGLGYTF. DNA for the CDR3: TGTGCCACCAGTGAAACCGGGACAGGGCTCGGCTACACCTTC. This chain uses TRBV24-1 with TRBJ1-2; 9 positions match TRBD1. The CDR3 extends over 14 amino acids. V gave up 4 bases and J gave up 8 bases; unmatched junction bases: 7. The germline CDR1 and CDR2 sequences are KGHDR and SFDVKD.

The CDR3 sequence: CASSYSDRENSPLHF. The CDR3 DNA is TGTGCCAGCAGTTACTCAGACAGGGAAAATTCACCCCTCCACTTT. This chain links TRBV6-5 with TRBJ1-6; 7 bases map to TRBD1. The V and J ends lost 0 bases and 7 bases, in that order; junction bases with no gene match: 3. The CDR3 runs 15 residues. Germline V lookup: CDR1 MNHEY, CDR2 SVGAGI.

This chain joins TRBV6-5 and TRBJ1-2; D is possibly TRBD1 (6 bases). The CDR3 loop spans 13 amino acids. Germline V lookup: CDR1 MNHEY, CDR2 SVGAGI. V was trimmed by 6 bases and J by 2 bases, leaving 10 bases between them. CDR3 bases: TGTGCCAGCAGAGGGGGTATCAACTATGGCTACACCTTC. Translation: CASRGGINYGYTF.

The chain carries TRBV5-1 and TRBJ2-3; D gene ambiguous. CDR3 length: 13 amino acids. Deletions cut 2 bases from V and 1 base from J, with 5 bases between. The germline V gene encodes CDR1 SGHRS and CDR2 YFSETQ. CDR3: CASSLFGTDTQYF. CDR3 in DNA: TGCGCCAGCAGCTTATTCGGCACAGATACGCAGTATTTT.

Regarding this clone: The CDR3 carries no conserved terminal phenylalanine or tryptophan, so it likely arises from a read error. Because the CDR3's place on the DNA is in doubt, the DNA is left out and the CDR3 is given as listed by TCRdb. The V and J genes are TRBV4-3 and TRBJ1-2; the table's D call of TRBD1 was not tested on the DNA. The CDR3 numbers 14 amino acids, ends counted. Looked up from germline, CDR1 is LGHNA and CDR2 is YSLEER. The CDR3 spells CASSQDGGRGQLPL.

The V and J genes are TRBV7-8 and TRBJ1-4, with 8 bases identical to TRBD1. The CDR3 extends over 16 amino acids. Looked up from germline, CDR1 is SGHVS and CDR2 is FQNEAQ. The V gene end was trimmed by 5 bases and the J gene end by 0 bases; junction bases not matched to a gene: 5. CDR3 DNA sequence: TGTGCCAGCAGCGGTGACAGGGGTCCAACTAATGAAAAACTGTTTTTT. The encoded protein is CASSGDRGPTNEKLFF. The full variable domain, its missing parts supplied by reference TRBV7-8 and TRBJ1-4, is GAGVSQSPRYKVAKRGQDVALRCDPISGHVSLFWYQQALGQGPEFLTYFQNEAQLDKSGLPSDRFFAERPEGSVSTLKIQRTQQEDSAVYLCASSGDRGPTNEKLFFGSGTQLSVL.